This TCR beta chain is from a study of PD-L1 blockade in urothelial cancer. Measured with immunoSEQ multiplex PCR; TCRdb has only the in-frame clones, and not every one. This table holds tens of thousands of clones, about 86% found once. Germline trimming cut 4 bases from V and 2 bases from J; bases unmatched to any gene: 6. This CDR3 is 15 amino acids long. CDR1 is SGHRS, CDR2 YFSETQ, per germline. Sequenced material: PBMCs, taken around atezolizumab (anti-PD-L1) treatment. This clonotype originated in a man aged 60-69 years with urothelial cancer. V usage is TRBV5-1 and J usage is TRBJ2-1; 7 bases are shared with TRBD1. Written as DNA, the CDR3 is TGCGCCAGCAGCCAGGGTGGGACAGCCTACAATGAGCAGTTCTTC. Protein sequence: CASSQGGTAYNEQFF.